In this sample, the clone carrying this T cell receptor (beta chain) turned up many times. The target antigen is unknown. TCRdb re-derived calls from the reads in MiXCR, one entry per CDR3 protein. This sample has 80,000 to 95,000 distinct CDR3 sequences, with approximately 30% found just once. This entry belongs to a study of T cell repertoires in cytomegalovirus infection. The overall study: Public TCR beta signatures provided an indication of both CMV infection and a matching HLA type.

With 1 base removed from V and 5 bases from J, the gap between germline ends came to 11 bases. CDR3 size: 14 residues. Germline V gene sequence: CDR1 SGHVS, CDR2 FQNEAQ. Overall study results and limits: The study found HLA-C-restricted CMV-specific TCR beta clonotypes dominating the ex vivo response.

V usage is TRBV7-8 and J usage is TRBJ1-2; D remains unclear. The material sequenced was CD8+ T cells from cultured PBMCs, taken from culture after CMV antigen stimulation. This clonotype was obtained from a human donor in good health (CMV status not recorded). Some clones in this sample may be carry-over from other donors' samples. The DNA for the CDR3 is TGTGCCAGCAGCTTAGTTGTCAGCGAATATGGCTACACCTTC. It translates to CASSLVVSEYGYTF.